The T cell receptor beta chain described here comes from a study of blood T cell repertoires in COVID-19. Study-wide context: There were acute and convalescent COVID-19 samples, and they came from the United States, Italy and Spain. The analysed material was cDNA or gDNA that came from T cells, B-cell-depleted T cells, or PBMCs.

Germline CDR1 GTSNPN, CDR2 SVGIG (reference sequence). The length of the CDR3 is 13 residues. Trimming removed 3 bases from V and 5 bases from J, with 13 bases in between. In the original processing: Amplified reference gene primers provided the basis for estimating nucleated cell counts. Data came from immunoSEQ multiplex PCR; TCRdb stores just in-frame clones and leaves some out. The V and J calls and clone size come from that table; D and trimming were worked out from the DNA. The sample comprises 150,000 or so clones, around 80% of which are singletons, and about 38% rests with the top ten. This clone occurred once.

This chain uses TRBV30 with TRBJ1-2, with D tentatively TRBD1 (6 bases). Sequenced sample: peripheral blood. The sequence was collected from a human donor in a cohort sampled during active COVID-19. In DNA, the CDR3 is TGTGCCTGGAGCCTGGGGGCTGGGTATGGCTACACCTTC. Its protein is CAWSLGAGYGYTF.